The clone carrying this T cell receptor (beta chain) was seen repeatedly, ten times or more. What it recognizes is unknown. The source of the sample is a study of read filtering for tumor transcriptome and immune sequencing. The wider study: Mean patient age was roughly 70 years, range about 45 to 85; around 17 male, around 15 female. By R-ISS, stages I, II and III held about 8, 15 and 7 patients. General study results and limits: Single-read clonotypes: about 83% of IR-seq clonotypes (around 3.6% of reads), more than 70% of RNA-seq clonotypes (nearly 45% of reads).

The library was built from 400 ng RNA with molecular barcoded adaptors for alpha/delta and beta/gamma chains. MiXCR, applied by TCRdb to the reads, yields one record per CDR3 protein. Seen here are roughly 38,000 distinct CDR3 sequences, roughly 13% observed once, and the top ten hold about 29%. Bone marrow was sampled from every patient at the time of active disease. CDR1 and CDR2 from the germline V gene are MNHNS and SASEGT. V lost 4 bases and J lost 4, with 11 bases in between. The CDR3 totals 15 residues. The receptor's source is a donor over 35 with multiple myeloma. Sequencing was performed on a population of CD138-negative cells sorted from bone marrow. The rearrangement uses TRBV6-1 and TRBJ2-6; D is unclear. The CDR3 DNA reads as TGTGCCAGCAGTGGAGAAAGTGCCGGGGCCAACGTCCTGACTTTC. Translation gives CASSGESAGANVLTF.